This T cell receptor (beta chain) originates from a study of cytomegalovirus exposure and HLA in healthy donors. Study summary: Roughly 180 million T cells yielded 100 million or so unique TCR beta sequences, as an earlier analysis found. Study outcomes and limitations: Association of 17,000 or so TCR beta sequences with HLA alleles was found at 0.05 false discovery rate in a later analysis. Common viral pathogens seemed, in a later analysis, to connect with several of the most significant clusters.

The PCR used 60 Vbeta and 13 Jbeta primers. The method was immunoSEQ multiplex PCR; TCRdb's version includes in-frame clones alone and lacks a portion of them. The top ten hold about 4.4% of the sample, which has approximately 200,000 clones, roughly 78% seen once. This CDR3 has 15 residues. Germline V gives CDR1 SGHTA, CDR2 FQGNSA. V shed 11 bases and J 3 bases; nucleotides not matched to a gene: 12. Comment on this clone: The antigen is unknown.

This chain links TRBV7-2 with TRBJ2-3, with TRBD2 identical over 9 bases. The sequencing sample was made of PBMCs. This TCR derives from a woman aged 25-40 years in good health and CMV-seropositive. The CDR3 here is CASLRLAAKTDTQYF. The DNA for the CDR3 is TGTGCCTCCCTCCGACTAGCGGCTAAAACAGATACGCAGTATTTT. Together with reference TRBV7-2 and TRBJ2-3, the CDR3 gives the full variable domain: GAGVSQSPSNKVTEKGKDVELRCDPISGHTALYWYRQSLGQGLEFLIYFQGNSAPDKSGLPSDRFSAERTGGSVSTLTIQRTQQEDSAVYLCASLRLAAKTDTQYFGPGTRLTVL.